This T cell receptor beta chain was captured by sequencing in a study of cytomegalovirus exposure and HLA in healthy donors. The wider study: Assignment to the Caucasian-associated ancestry cluster applied to approximately 80% of the approximately 400 genotyped donors. General study findings and limits: V- and J-gene trimming of TCR beta was linked (in a later analysis) to a missense DCLRE1C variant. There were several of the most significant clusters that appeared linked to common viral pathogens in a later analysis.

Details on this clone: The antigen is unknown.

PCR amplification relied on 60 Vbeta primers (plus 13 Jbeta primers). Repertoires were generated with immunoSEQ multiplex PCR, while TCRdb's copy carries only in-frame clones and drops some. The table lists 90,000 or so clones, around four fifths of them singletons. V shed 6 bases, J shed 7 bases, and the junction held 9 bases outside the gene matches. The CDR3 length is 14 residues. CDR1 and CDR2 from the germline V gene are ENHRY and SYGVKD. The rearrangement joins TRBV10-3 to TRBJ2-1; TRBD2 matches 7 bases. The sequence was collected from a man under 40 in good health and CMV-seropositive. The sample taken for sequencing was PBMCs. CDR3 coding DNA: TGTGCCATCAGCTCGGGGCGGGAGCGGAATGAGCAGTTCTTC. Protein product: CAISSGRERNEQFF.